The clone carrying this T cell receptor beta chain was recorded at least ten times. As yet, its antigen is unknown. This sample stems from a study of T cells in Graves' hyperthyroidism and ophthalmopathy. General study findings and limits: Stable hyperthyroidism was separated from ophthalmopathy by a model based on 13 V-J features.

TCR beta CDR3 region amplification was performed from RNA transcripts. When the TCR CDR3 underwent first-round RT-PCR, the HTBI primer set was used. Via MiXCR, TCRdb re-called the multiplex PCR reads, giving one row per CDR3 protein. The data hold some 300,000 distinct CDR3 sequences, with 16% observed a single time. Stable Graves' hyperthyroidism meant no ophthalmopathy progression within 18 months. Each diagnosis drew on symptoms, thyroxine, TRAb, thyroid ultrasound and orbital computed tomography findings. Per the germline V gene, CDR1 is DFQATT and CDR2 is SNEGSKA (reference sequence). Between the trimmed V and J ends, which lost 6 bases and 2 bases, there was a span of 13 bases. This CDR3 is 13 amino acids long.

What was sequenced was blood. The TCR was taken from a man aged 25-40 years with Graves' hyperthyroidism. The V call is TRBV20-1, the J call TRBJ1-2, with D hard to call. The CDR3 sequence is CSARWRENYGYTF. CDR3 sequence (DNA): TGCAGTGCCCGGTGGAGGGAGAACTATGGCTACACCTTC.